This TCR beta chain was recovered during a study of OX40 agonist ivuxolimab in advanced cancers. Study-wide background: Ivuxolimab, which is an agonistic anti-OX40 (CD134) antibody, was administered to the patients. Prior anti-PD-1, anti-PD-L1 or anti-CTLA-4 therapy did not bar entry, and 40% had some.

Systemic immunosuppression or autoimmune disease history was grounds to exclude patients. Findings of the study overall: Among some nonresponders, normalized T-cell clonal expansion was also low.

Regarding this clone: No antigen is known for it.

Sequencing used immunoSEQ multiplex PCR; TCRdb keeps in-frame clones, though not all of them. Of 70,000 to 75,000 clones listed, roughly 82% were seen once; the top ten hold around 5%. This CDR3 region has 15 residues. Trimming took 5 bases from V and 4 from J; bases not matched to a gene: 7. Germline CDR1 and CDR2: LNHDA and SQIVND (reference sequence). This receptor was identified in an adult with an advanced solid tumor such as melanoma, head and neck, liver or kidney cancer. Here the sequenced sample was CD4+ or CD8+ T cells sorted from blood, taken in a trial of the OX40 agonist ivuxolimab. J is TRBJ2-3 and V is TRBV19; the match to TRBD1 covers 9 bases. Here the CDR3 reads CASSSRDREADTQYF. The CDR3 DNA sequence: TGTGCCAGTAGTTCCCGGGACAGGGAAGCAGATACGCAGTATTTT.